The 29 T cell receptor beta chains in this list originate from one sample, sequenced in a study of T cells in Graves' hyperthyroidism and ophthalmopathy. Researchers amplified the TCR beta CDR3 regions from RNA transcripts. Researchers ran a first-round RT-PCR on the TCR CDR3 using the HTBI primer set. TCRdb recomputed calls from the multiplex PCR reads with MiXCR, one row per CDR3 protein. The repertoire holds under 350,000 distinct CDR3 sequences, with 21% as singletons. The specimen was blood. These receptors came from a woman between 50 and 59 years old with Graves' hyperthyroidism.

The chain couples TRBV3-1 to TRBJ1-3; 8 bases line up with TRBD1. This CDR3 has 15 residues. Germline V gene sequence: CDR1 LGHDT, CDR2 YNNKEL (reference sequence). Trimming removed 4 bases from V and 5 bases from J; junction bases left unmatched: 7. The CDR3 bases are TGTGCCAGCAGCCCGTCCGGACAGGGAAGAAACACCATATATTTT. Amino acid sequence: CASSPSGQGRNTIYF. Variable domain in full (rest from reference TRBV3-1 and TRBJ1-3): DTAVSQTPKYLVTQMGNDKSIKCEQNLGHDTMYWYKQDSKKFLKIMFSYNNKELIINETVPNRFSPKSPDKAHLNLHINSLELGDSAVYFCASSPSGQGRNTIYFGEGSWLTVV.

The chain uses TRBV2 and TRBJ1-5; perhaps TRBD1 as D (5 bases). Germline CDR1 is SNHLY and CDR2 is FYNNEI. This CDR3 region has 15 residues. The ends were cut back, 6 bases at V and 3 bases at J, with 15 bases in the middle. DNA of the CDR3: TGTGCCAGCAGGCAAGGGACCCAACCCAATCAGCCCCAGCATTTT. Its protein is CASRQGTQPNQPQHF.

Details on this clonotype: A much more abundant neighbour one base away suggests this may be a read error. This rearrangement joins TRBV11-2 to TRBJ1-2, with D possibly being TRBD1 (5 bases). The length of the CDR3 is 17 residues. Between the trimmed V and J ends, which lost 3 bases and 7 bases, there was a span of 24 bases. Per the germline V gene, CDR1 is SGHAT and CDR2 is FQNNGV. CDR3 sequence reads: CASSFGGVLLTGGGYTF. CDR3 DNA: TGTGCCAGCAGCTTTGGGGGGGTCCTCCTAACAGGCGGTGGCTACACCTTC.

This clonotype was picked up many times. The V gene is TRBV12-3 or TRBV12-4, the J gene TRBJ1-5, with no clear D. CDR3 size: 15 residues. The germline V and J ends were trimmed by 7 bases and 1 base, with 14 bases remaining between them. The CDR3 region is CASTRTAFSNQPQHF. The CDR3 DNA sequence: TGTGCCAGCACCCGAACCGCCTTCAGCAATCAGCCCCAGCATTTT.

This clonotype was observed many times. The chain carries TRBV7-3 and TRBJ2-1; tentatively, D is TRBD1 (6 bases). The CDR3 covers 13 residues. CDR1 and CDR2 (germline): SGHTA, FQGTGA. Trimming cost V 8 bases and J 4 bases, with 12 bases left between them. The DNA of the CDR3 is TGTGCCAGCTCCGGGACACAATACAATGAGCAGTTCTTC. It specifies CASSGTQYNEQFF.

This clonotype showed up many times. The chain combines TRBV20-1 with TRBJ2-1; TRBD2 agrees at 7 bases. Germline V CDR1 and CDR2: DFQATT, SNEGSKA (reference sequence). The CDR3 contains 18 residues. With V trimmed by 6 bases and J by 1 base, 18 bases remained unmatched. The CDR3 region has the DNA TGCAGTGCCGTAGATGCGGGACTACAGGATAAGTCCTACAATGAGCAGTTCTTC. As protein: CSAVDAGLQDKSYNEQFF.

Only one count was recorded for this clonotype. This chain connects TRBV2 to TRBJ2-5, with 9 bases identical to TRBD1. V lost 6 bases to trimming and J lost 9 bases; unmatched junction nucleotides: 14. Germline V gives CDR1 SNHLY, CDR2 FYNNEI. The length of the CDR3 is 15 residues. CDR3 sequence reads: CASRRNRGPKGAQYF. The CDR3 DNA follows: TGTGCCAGCAGGAGGAACAGGGGGCCCAAAGGGGCCCAGTACTTC.

The sample holds a few counts of this clonotype. This chain joins TRBV10-3 and TRBJ2-2; 10 bases are shared with TRBD1. The ends lost 6 bases at V and 5 bases at J; junction bases unmatched: 6. The CDR3 runs to 15 residues. CDR1 and CDR2 from the germline V gene are ENHRY and SYGVKD. The CDR3 spells CAISLGTGVTGELFF. The CDR3 region has the DNA TGTGCCATCAGCCTCGGGACAGGGGTGACCGGGGAGCTGTTTTTT.

This clonotype has just one count. Just one base apart from a much larger clone, this may be a read error. The chain uses TRBV5-1 and TRBJ2-2, with 9 bases identical to TRBD1. From germline, CDR1 is SGHRS and CDR2 YFSETQ. The length of the CDR3 is 15 residues. CDR3 in amino acids: CASSFGTGRAGGLFF. CDR3 bases: TGCGCCAGCAGCTTCGGGACAGGGAGAGCCGGGGGGCTGTTTTTT.

This clonotype has at least ten counts. The chain uses TRBV28 and TRBJ2-7, with 11 bases aligning to TRBD2. V was clipped by 5 bases and J by 6 bases; unmatched bases: 9. The germline CDR1 and CDR2 sequences are MDHEN and SYDVKM. This CDR3 spans 15 amino acids. CDR3: CASSPALAGVFEQYF. CDR3 bases: TGTGCCAGCAGTCCTGCACTAGCGGGAGTGTTCGAGCAGTACTTC.

This clonotype was seen ten or more times. V usage is TRBV15 and J usage is TRBJ2-5; TRBD2 is a possible D gene (5 bases). Germline CDR1 reads LNHNV; CDR2 reads YYDKDF (reference sequence). The V end was cut by 1 base, the J end by 5 bases, with 11 bases between. The CDR3 runs to 14 residues. The CDR3 sequence is CATSRGRGLETQYF. CDR3 bases: TGTGCCACCAGCAGAGGCCGCGGACTTGAGACCCAGTACTTC. Variable domain in full (rest from reference TRBV15 and TRBJ2-5): DAMVIQNPRYQVTQFGKPVTLSCSQTLNHNVMYWYQQKSSQAPKLLFHYYDKDFNNEADTPDNFQSRRPNTSFCFLDIRSPGLGDTAMYLCATSRGRGLETQYFGPGTRLLVL.

This clonotype has at least ten counts. V and J are TRBV11-1 and TRBJ1-1, with D possibly TRBD1 on 6 matching bases. With 5 bases removed from V and 11 bases from J, the gap between germline ends came to 24 bases. Germline V gene data show CDR1 as SGHAT and CDR2 as FQDESV (reference sequence). CDR3 length equals 15 residues. In DNA form, the CDR3 reads TGTGCCAGCAGCCACATAGGCAAGGGACATGGTGATGCTTTCTTT. Translated, it gives CASSHIGKGHGDAFF.

There are a few counts of this clonotype. CDR3 sequence reads: CASSLFSGKNEKLFF. For the CDR3, the DNA is TGTGCCAGCAGCTTATTCTCCGGAAAAAATGAAAAACTGTTTTTT. This chain joins TRBV7-2 and TRBJ1-4; no clear D gene. This CDR3 has 15 amino acids. V shed 2 bases and J shed 5 bases, with 12 bases lying between them. The germline gives CDR1 SGHTA, CDR2 FQGNSA.

This clonotype came up a few times. The rearrangement joins TRBV5-1 to TRBJ2-1; D ambiguous. V lost 4 bases and J 4 bases, leaving 18 bases between the germline ends. CDR1 is SGHRS, CDR2 YFSETQ, per germline. This CDR3 has 16 residues. For the CDR3, the DNA is TGCGCCAGCAGCCCGGTGGGCTCGAGACCTTACAATGAGCAGTTCTTC. Translation gives CASSPVGSRPYNEQFF.

V is TRBV6-4 and J is TRBJ2-2, with D possibly matching TRBD1 (7 bases). V was clipped by 5 bases and J by 0 bases, with 10 bases between them. CDR1 is MRHNA, CDR2 SNTAGT, per germline. This CDR3 spans 15 amino acids. The CDR3 is CASSQGGSNTGELFF. For the CDR3, the DNA is TGTGCCAGCAGTCAGGGGGGTTCGAACACCGGGGAGCTGTTTTTT.

This clonotype was picked up one time. The chain uses TRBV7-8 and TRBJ2-2; TRBD1 or TRBD2 may be the D gene (5 bases each). The CDR3 length is 18 residues. Germline V CDR1 and CDR2: SGHVS, FQNEAQ. The V and J ends lost 1 base and 1 base respectively, with 16 bases between them. The DNA for the CDR3 is TGTGCCAGCAGCTTAGAGGCGGGTGTGGGGCTGAACACCGGGGAGCTGTTTTTT. This codes for CASSLEAGVGLNTGELFF. Complete variable domain (other parts from reference TRBV7-8 and TRBJ2-2): GAGVSQSPRYKVAKRGQDVALRCDPISGHVSLFWYQQALGQGPEFLTYFQNEAQLDKSGLPSDRFFAERPEGSVSTLKIQRTQQEDSAVYLCASSLEAGVGLNTGELFFGEGSRLTVL.

In its sample, this clonotype was seen many times. V gene TRBV12-3 or TRBV12-4 combines with J gene TRBJ2-2; 9 positions agree with TRBD2. V lost 6 bases and J lost 0; bases outside the gene matches: 2. This CDR3 spans 15 amino acids. CDR3 sequence reads: CASRSSGANTGELFF. CDR3 DNA sequence: TGTGCCAGCAGATCTAGCGGGGCGAACACCGGGGAGCTGTTTTTT.

CDR3 nucleotides: TGTGCCAGCAGCATGGGTGTGGCCGGAACCCAGTACTTC. Translation: CASSMGVAGTQYF. The V call is TRBV11-1, the J call TRBJ2-5, with D uncertain. V lost 5 bases and J lost 8, with 15 bases in between. The CDR3 sequence is 13 residues long. The germline gives CDR1 SGHAT, CDR2 FQDESV (reference sequence). Filled out from reference TRBV11-1 and TRBJ2-5, the complete variable domain reads EAEVAQSPRYKITEKSQAVAFWCDPISGHATLYWYRQILGQGPELLVQFQDESVVDDSQLPKDRFSAERLKGVDSTLKIQPAELGDSAMYLCASSMGVAGTQYFGPGTRLLVL.

This clonotype was picked up many times. The rearrangement links TRBV28 to TRBJ2-5; D remains unclear. In germline, CDR1 is MDHEN, CDR2 SYDVKM. Trimming removed 6 bases at V and 2 bases at J, with 10 bases between. There are 13 residues in the CDR3. The CDR3 DNA reads TGTGCCAGCAGCCCTTCGGGTCAAGAGACCCAGTACTTC. Translating gives CASSPSGQETQYF.

This clonotype was detected a few times. The chain has TRBV14 and TRBJ2-4, with 10 bases that match TRBD2. With 2 bases clipped from V and 6 bases from J, the junction kept 7 bases outside the gene matches. The CDR3 runs 16 residues. The germline gives CDR1 SGHDN, CDR2 FVKESK. The chain's CDR3 is CASSQMSGRAANIQYF. As DNA, the CDR3 is TGTGCCAGCAGCCAAATGAGCGGGAGGGCCGCAAACATTCAGTACTTC.

This clonotype was seen many times. The chain carries TRBV18 and TRBJ1-2; D might be TRBD1 (5 bases). The germline CDR1 and CDR2 sequences are KGHSH and LQKENI. The CDR3 runs to 11 residues. Trimming shortened V by 5 bases and J by 8 bases, and 9 bases separated the two germline ends. CDR3 sequence (DNA): TGTGCCAGCTCAAGACAGACCGGCTACACCTTC. This translates into CASSRQTGYTF.

Notes on this clonotype: The junction departs from germline at one end; a sequencing error may be responsible. The V and J genes are TRBV19 and TRBJ2-2; TRBD2 is a possible D gene (5 bases). This CDR3 has 17 amino acids. Per germline, CDR1 LNHDA and CDR2 SQIVND (reference sequence). CDR3 sequence reads: CASSTSPLTAGTGEPFF. CDR3 nucleotide sequence: TGTGCCAGTAGTACGTCCCCCTTGACCGCAGGCACCGGGGAGCCGTTTTTT.

This clonotype was observed at least ten times. The chain is built from TRBV3-1 and TRBJ2-2, with a tentative D call TRBD1 (5 bases). V lost 2 bases to trimming and J lost 8 bases, with 12 bases between them. Per germline, CDR1 LGHDT and CDR2 YNNKEL (reference sequence). CDR3 length equals 14 residues. DNA for the CDR3: TGTGCCAGCAGCCAACTATCAGGGCGGGGGGAGCTGTTTTTT. It yields the protein CASSQLSGRGELFF.

This clonotype was counted many times. V gene TRBV28 combines with J gene TRBJ2-3; no clear D. Germline V gene lookup returns CDR1 MDHEN and CDR2 SYDVKM. V was cut by 6 bases and J by 0 bases, with 10 bases left in between. This CDR3 has 14 amino acids. The CDR3 region has the DNA TGTGCCAGCAGCCGAACATCTAGCACAGATACGCAGTATTTT. Translated: CASSRTSSTDTQYF.

V gene TRBV3-1 combines with J gene TRBJ2-1; no clear D gene. The ends were cut back, 5 bases at V and 10 bases at J, with 12 bases in the middle. The CDR3 is made up of 12 amino acids. Germline values: CDR1 LGHDT, CDR2 YNNKEL (reference sequence). CDR3 loop: CASSSNNLEQFF. The CDR3 coding sequence is TGTGCCAGCAGCTCAAATAATTTGGAGCAGTTCTTC.

This clonotype was seen only a few times. The V call is TRBV6-1, the J call TRBJ2-3; 9 nucleotides match TRBD1. Germline CDR1 reads MNHNS; CDR2 reads SASEGT. The ends lost 6 bases at V and 2 bases at J; junction bases unmatched: 12. The CDR3 runs 17 residues. CDR3 residues: CASRPRKTGGNTDTQYF. CDR3 in DNA: TGTGCCAGCAGACCCAGAAAAACAGGGGGCAACACAGATACGCAGTATTTT.

The chain is built from TRBV12-3 or TRBV12-4 and TRBJ2-5; D is tentatively TRBD1 or TRBD2 (5 bases each). Trimming shortened V by 6 bases and J by 2 bases, and 13 bases separated the two germline ends. This CDR3 has 14 amino acids. CDR3 loop: CASSPGRLQETQYF. DNA of the CDR3: TGTGCCAGCAGCCCGGGACGGCTGCAAGAGACCCAGTACTTC.

The chain couples TRBV11-2 to TRBJ2-2; TRBD1 might be the D (6 bases). V gave up 5 bases and J gave up 8 bases, with 12 bases separating them. Germline values: CDR1 SGHAT, CDR2 FQNNGV. The CDR3 has 13 residues. The CDR3 sequence is CASSETGIGELFF. The CDR3 DNA reads TGTGCCAGCAGCGAGACAGGAATAGGGGAGCTGTTTTTT.

This clonotype was recorded at least ten times. The chain is built from TRBV2 and TRBJ1-2; weak D call: TRBD1 (5 bases). Germline loops: CDR1 SNHLY, CDR2 FYNNEI. V lost 4 bases and J 4 bases, leaving 16 bases between the germline ends. This CDR3 region has 15 residues. The CDR3, as DNA: TGTGCCAGCAGTGTCCCCCGGGGGGGTACCTATGGCTACACCTTC. Its protein is CASSVPRGGTYGYTF.